The 30 T cell receptor beta chains presented below share a single source sample, sequenced in a study of T-cell reconstitution after alpha-beta-depleted transplantation in children. Using unique molecular identifiers, the investigators prepared the TCRbeta library. One entry per CDR3 protein, called by TCRdb with MiXCR from the PCR reads. The repertoire holds 500,000 to 600,000 distinct CDR3 sequences, roughly 33% seen once, with 2% to 2.5% in the top ten. The starting material was PBMCs from the stem cell graft donor, obtained from the stem cell graft. These receptors were taken from a human donor who donated a stem cell graft to a child with aplastic anemia.

This clonotype occurred a few times. The gene calls are TRBV12-3 or TRBV12-4 and TRBJ2-2, with D perhaps matching TRBD2 (6 bases). Trimming stripped 7 bases from V and 7 bases from J, with 16 bases between. This CDR3 has 14 amino acids. CDR3 protein: CASKPGLQNGELFF. The DNA for the CDR3 is TGTGCCAGCAAACCGGGACTTCAAAACGGGGAGCTGTTTTTT.

This rearrangement joins TRBV20-1 to TRBJ2-1, with 10 bases fitting TRBD2. V gave up 1 base and J gave up 9 bases; unmatched junction bases: 9. This CDR3 has 15 amino acids. Germline lookup yields CDR1 DFQATT and CDR2 SNEGSKA (reference sequence). CDR3 nucleotide sequence: TGCAGTGCTAGAGTGAAGCGGGAGGGCCTTGGTGAGCAGTTCTTC. It encodes CSARVKREGLGEQFF.

The genes are TRBV7-9 and TRBJ1-2, with D unresolved. The V gene lost 6 bases and the J gene lost 6 bases, with 17 bases spanning the gap. The CDR3 spans 14 residues. Germline V lookup: CDR1 SEHNR, CDR2 FQNEAQ (reference sequence). CDR3 sequence: CASRFDVSENGYTF. The CDR3 bases are TGTGCCAGCAGGTTCGACGTGTCAGAAAATGGCTACACCTTC.

The CDR3 spells CASSYSTRAGELFF. The DNA of the CDR3 is TGTGCCAGCAGTTATTCTACCCGGGCCGGGGAGCTGTTTTTT. This chain connects TRBV6-2 or TRBV6-3 to TRBJ2-2; no definite D call. CDR3 length: 14 amino acids. Between the trimmed V and J ends, which lost 3 bases and 6 bases, there was a span of 11 bases. Germline V gives CDR1 MNHEY, CDR2 SVGEGT.

This clonotype has a handful of counts. The chain recombines TRBV12-3 or TRBV12-4 with TRBJ1-2, with 8 nucleotides matching TRBD1. The CDR3 is 13 residues long. V shed 5 bases, J shed 7 bases, and the junction held 6 bases outside the gene matches. Here the CDR3 DNA reads TGTGCCAGCAGTCCGATTGACAGGGGTGGCTACACCTTC. Its translation: CASSPIDRGGYTF.

V usage is TRBV6-2 or TRBV6-3 and J usage is TRBJ2-4, with 7 nucleotides matching TRBD1. CDR3 size: 13 residues. V gave up 6 bases and J gave up 3 bases; unmatched junction bases: 2. The germline gives CDR1 MNHEY, CDR2 SVGEGT. The CDR3 region is CASSRDSKNIQYF. Here the CDR3 DNA reads TGTGCCAGCAGCAGGGACAGCAAAAACATTCAGTACTTC.

This clonotype was counted a few times. The rearrangement joins TRBV9 to TRBJ2-1; 9 nucleotides match TRBD2. This CDR3 spans 17 amino acids. Trimming took 0 bases from V and 2 from J; bases not matched to a gene: 6. CDR1 is SGDLS, CDR2 YYNGEE, per germline. For the CDR3, the DNA is TGTGCCAGCAGCGTAGCTGTGGCGGGAGGGCCCTACAATGAGCAGTTCTTC. As protein: CASSVAVAGGPYNEQFF.

The chain recombines TRBV30 with TRBJ2-3; D is unresolved. CDR1 and CDR2 from the germline V gene are GTSNPN and SVGIG (reference sequence). The V end was cut by 1 base, the J end by 2 bases, with 10 bases between. The CDR3 sequence is 14 residues long. The CDR3 protein is CAWSAPTTTDTQYF. For the CDR3, the DNA is TGTGCCTGGAGTGCCCCCACCACCACAGATACGCAGTATTTT.

This rearrangement joins TRBV10-3 to TRBJ1-5, with D hard to call. CDR1 is ENHRY and CDR2 is SYGVKD in the germline V gene. Trimming removed 2 bases from V and 5 bases from J, with 16 bases in between. The CDR3 extends over 16 amino acids. Here the CDR3 reads CAISESAGRGDQPQHF. In nucleotides, the CDR3 is TGTGCCATCAGTGAGAGCGCAGGCCGGGGTGATCAGCCCCAGCATTTT.

The chain is built from TRBV20-1 and TRBJ1-1; D gene ambiguous. This CDR3 has 14 amino acids. The germline V gene encodes CDR1 DFQATT and CDR2 SNEGSKA (reference sequence). V lost 2 bases and J 5 bases, leaving 15 bases between the germline ends. The CDR3 DNA is TGCAGTGCTAGAACACCTGGAGGAGGAACTGAAGCTTTCTTT. It codes for CSARTPGGGTEAFF.

J is TRBJ1-1 and V is TRBV19; TRBD1 agrees at 9 bases. CDR1 and CDR2 (germline): LNHDA, SQIVND (reference sequence). There are 15 residues in the CDR3. V lost 6 bases to trimming and J lost 7 bases; unmatched junction nucleotides: 12. The CDR3 region is CASRLTSGQGNEAFF. The DNA of the CDR3 is TGTGCCAGTAGACTCACCTCCGGACAGGGGAATGAAGCTTTCTTT.

V gene TRBV5-1 combines with J gene TRBJ1-1; no clear D gene. Trimming took off 0 bases at V and 7 bases at J, with 16 bases between the two ends. The CDR3 loop spans 15 amino acids. The germline gives CDR1 SGHRS, CDR2 YFSETQ. The CDR3 DNA follows: TGCGCCAGCAGCTTGGGCCCCTTAATGAAAGGTGAAGCTTTCTTT. This codes for CASSLGPLMKGEAFF.

This clonotype was detected many times. The chain has TRBV12-3 or TRBV12-4 and TRBJ1-2; D is unclear. Between the trimmed V and J ends, which lost 6 bases and 5 bases, there was a span of 10 bases. The CDR3 is 12 amino acids. This chain's CDR3 is CASSFTGYGYTF. CDR3 DNA sequence: TGTGCCAGCAGCTTCACGGGGTATGGCTACACCTTC.

This clonotype has a count of ten or more. The J gene is TRBJ2-3, the V gene TRBV20-1, with D tentatively TRBD2 (6 bases). Trimming cost V 3 bases and J 0 bases, with 10 bases left between them. This CDR3 contains 14 residues. CDR1 is DFQATT, CDR2 SNEGSKA, per germline (reference sequence). The CDR3 region has the DNA TGCAGTGCTAGCGGGACTGGGAGCACAGATACGCAGTATTTT. It codes for CSASGTGSTDTQYF.

This clonotype was recorded a few times. This sequence joins TRBV12-3 or TRBV12-4 and TRBJ2-7, with D perhaps being TRBD1 or TRBD2 (5 bases each). The CDR3 length is 11 residues. Trimming pared 3 bases from V and 6 bases from J, leaving 6 bases between. The CDR3 sequence: CASSLGVEQYF. The CDR3 coding sequence is TGTGCCAGCAGTTTGGGGGTCGAGCAGTACTTC.

This chain connects TRBV11-2 to TRBJ2-7; tentatively, D is TRBD2 (5 bases). Germline CDR1 SGHAT, CDR2 FQNNGV. CDR3 length: 15 amino acids. V dropped 5 bases and J dropped 2 bases, with 16 bases sitting between them. The CDR3 sequence: CASSLTGSIAYEQYF. The DNA for the CDR3 is TGTGCCAGCAGCCTCACGGGGTCCATCGCCTACGAGCAGTACTTC. The full variable domain, with the rest looked up from reference TRBV11-2 and TRBJ2-7, is EAGVAQSPRYKIIEKRQSVAFWCNPISGHATLYWYQQILGQGPKLLIQFQNNGVVDDSQLPKDRFSAERLKGVDSTLKIQPAKLEDSAVYLCASSLTGSIAYEQYFGPGTRLTVT.

This chain uses TRBV6-2 or TRBV6-3 with TRBJ1-1, with D perhaps matching TRBD1 (5 bases). The ends were cut back, 2 bases at V and 3 bases at J, with 13 bases in the middle. The CDR3 sequence is 15 residues long. From germline, CDR1 is MNHEY and CDR2 SVGEGT. The CDR3, as DNA: TGTGCCAGCAGTTACCCTGTGGGGACGGACACTGAAGCTTTCTTT. Translation: CASSYPVGTDTEAFF.

This clonotype was recorded a few times. CDR3 region: CSARTGGLETQYF. Here the CDR3 DNA reads TGCAGCGCAAGGACAGGGGGCTTGGAGACCCAGTACTTC. The chain has TRBV29-1 and TRBJ2-5; 11 nucleotides match TRBD1. This CDR3 comprises 13 residues. Germline CDR1 and CDR2: SQVTM and ANQGSEA. The junction had 6 bases not matched to a gene; V was cut back by 7 bases and J by 5 bases.

This chain connects TRBV12-3 or TRBV12-4 to TRBJ1-4; the D gene is possibly TRBD1 (5 bases). CDR3 length: 18 residues. V was cut by 3 bases and J by 0 bases, with 17 bases left in between. CDR3 residues: CASSFMRGSGATNEKLFF. CDR3 bases: TGTGCCAGCAGTTTTATGAGGGGCTCGGGCGCAACTAATGAAAAACTGTTTTTT.

A note on this clonotype: Compared with germline, one end of the junction differs, possibly owing to a read error. As DNA, the CDR3 is TGTGCCTGCAGCCCAACAGTGGGTTCTGGAAACACCATATATTTT. Translating it yields CACSPTVGSGNTIYF. The chain couples TRBV7-2 to TRBJ1-3; D gene uncertain. Germline CDR1 and CDR2: SGHTA and FQGNSA. The CDR3 is 15 amino acids.

This clonotype came up a few times. The chain links TRBV7-9 to TRBJ2-3; D uncertain. The V and J ends lost 1 base and 6 bases respectively, with 8 bases between them. This CDR3 region has 13 residues. Germline V gene lookup returns CDR1 SEHNR and CDR2 FQNEAQ (reference sequence). CDR3 bases: TGTGCCAGCAGCTTAGTCACCTCCGATACGCAGTATTTT. The encoded protein is CASSLVTSDTQYF.

The CDR3, as DNA: TGTGCCAGCAGCTTCCTCGGCGGGAGCAACCAAGAGACCCAGTACTTC. It is translated as CASSFLGGSNQETQYF. The rearrangement links TRBV7-2 to TRBJ2-5; 7 positions agree with TRBD2. Germline CDR1 is SGHTA and CDR2 is FQGNSA. V shed 3 bases, J shed 0 bases, and the junction held 7 bases outside the gene matches. This CDR3 has 16 amino acids.

Only a few counts were recorded for this clonotype. This chain connects TRBV12-3 or TRBV12-4 to TRBJ2-1; 9 nucleotides align to TRBD1. This CDR3 region has 15 residues. V gave up 5 bases and J gave up 8 bases; unmatched junction bases: 10. CDR3 in DNA: TGTGCCAGCAGTCTACCGGGACAGGGTAGGGATGAGCAGTTCTTC. Translation: CASSLPGQGRDEQFF.

This clonotype was observed a few times. This rearrangement joins TRBV27 to TRBJ1-3; D is unresolved. Germline V gene lookup returns CDR1 MNHEY and CDR2 SMNVEV (reference sequence). The V gene lost 4 bases and the J gene lost 10 bases, with 14 bases spanning the gap. This CDR3 has 13 amino acids. The CDR3 here is CASSSGDSQTIYF. The CDR3 region has the DNA TGTGCCAGCAGTTCGGGCGACTCGCAGACCATATATTTT.

The chain is built from TRBV29-1 and TRBJ2-1; D is uncertain. The germline V gene has CDR1 SQVTM and CDR2 ANQGSEA. V lost 3 bases and J 0 bases, leaving 6 bases between the germline ends. This CDR3 is 13 amino acids long. The CDR3 here is CSVEGGSYNEQFF. CDR3 bases: TGCAGCGTTGAGGGTGGCTCCTACAATGAGCAGTTCTTC.

The CDR3 here is CASSIDRTGGGQPQHF. Written as DNA, the CDR3 is TGTGCCAGTAGTATAGATCGGACAGGGGGCGGGCAGCCCCAGCATTTT. This chain uses TRBV19 with TRBJ1-5; 11 positions match TRBD1. Looked up from germline, CDR1 is LNHDA and CDR2 is SQIVND (reference sequence). V shed 0 bases and J 7 bases; nucleotides not matched to a gene: 5. CDR3 length: 16 amino acids.

The sample holds many counts of this clonotype. This sequence joins TRBV11-1 and TRBJ2-7, with 7 bases matching TRBD1. The CDR3 is 14 residues long. V gave up 3 bases and J gave up 2 bases; unmatched junction bases: 4. Germline values: CDR1 SGHAT, CDR2 FQDESV (reference sequence). The CDR3, as DNA: TGTGCCAGCAGCTTCGGGACAGCTACCTACGAGCAGTACTTC. Amino acids: CASSFGTATYEQYF.

The gene calls are TRBV7-2 and TRBJ2-1; possibly TRBD2 for D (6 bases). The CDR3 is 14 residues long. Germline CDR1 reads SGHTA; CDR2 reads FQGNSA. The V end was cut by 2 bases, the J end by 5 bases, with 10 bases between. The CDR3 reads CASSLNPGDNEQFF. As DNA, the CDR3 is TGTGCCAGCAGCTTAAACCCGGGAGACAATGAGCAGTTCTTC.

The chain combines TRBV7-9 with TRBJ2-2, with D possibly matching TRBD2 (5 bases). The V end was cut by 4 bases, the J end by 4 bases, with 13 bases between. CDR3 length: 15 amino acids. CDR1 is SEHNR, CDR2 FQNEAQ, per germline (reference sequence). In DNA, the CDR3 is TGTGCCAGCAGCTCTTCCTCGGGGATCACCGGGGAGCTGTTTTTT. Amino acids: CASSSSSGITGELFF.

The gene calls are TRBV18 and TRBJ2-1; D is perhaps TRBD1 or TRBD2 (5 bases each). Germline V gene sequence: CDR1 KGHSH, CDR2 LQKENI. CDR3 length: 15 amino acids. The V gene lost 2 bases and the J gene lost 6 bases, with 14 bases spanning the gap. The CDR3 spells CASSPYLPGGNEQFF. DNA of the CDR3: TGTGCCAGCTCACCATACCTACCTGGGGGCAATGAGCAGTTCTTC.